Shown below are 15 T cell receptor beta chains from a single sample sequenced in a study of vaccination effects on CD4 cells after COVID-19 (dated by TCRdb to 2022 to 2024). The receptor library was made with the immunoSEQ multiplex PCR assay. TCRdb limited this immuneACCESS table to in-frame rearrangements with V and J called. A share of clones is missing; checked studies link under half to unresolved V genes, and the rest is unexplained. The sample profile shows around 32,000 clones; 72% of them were found once. Roughly an eighth of the sample lies in the top ten. Their recognized antigens are unknown. In the ViraFEST assay, PBMC were stimulated with viral peptide pools, and TCR sequencing was then used to find antigen-specific CD4+ T cell clonotypes based on their expansion. After around 11 days of culture, CD4+ T cells were isolated with the EasySep CD4+ T cell isolation kit. Each participant received two doses of an mRNA SARS-CoV-2 vaccine, either BNT162b2 or mRNA-1273.

The source material was CD4+ T cells from PBMCs cultured with HCoV-229E spike peptides, sampled after COVID-19 vaccination. The cell subset or site label here, explained by the study, means: HCoV-229E spike overlapping peptide pool stimulation. All receptors derive from a human donor who received a COVID-19 vaccine.

This chain links TRBV12-5 with TRBJ2-7; weak D call: TRBD2 (5 bases). The V gene's germline CDR1 is LGHNT and CDR2 FRNRAP. The CDR3 loop spans 16 amino acids. The V end lost 0 bases, the J end lost 0 bases, and 12 bases lay between the germline ends. The CDR3, as DNA: TGTGCTAGTGGTTTGGTACTTGGACTGGACTCCTACGAGCAGTACTTC. It yields the protein CASGLVLGLDSYEQYF.

The V and J genes are TRBV27 and TRBJ2-7; 9 bases match TRBD1. Germline assignment: CDR1 MNHEY and CDR2 SMNVEV (reference sequence). V shed 5 bases, J shed 4 bases, and the junction held 9 bases outside the gene matches. The CDR3 extends over 15 amino acids. CDR3 residues: CASSPLQGAVYEQYF. In DNA, the CDR3 is TGTGCCAGCAGTCCGCTACAGGGGGCTGTTTACGAGCAGTACTTC.

The chain employs TRBV2 and TRBJ2-2; D remains ambiguous. There are 14 residues in the CDR3. Per the germline V gene, CDR1 is SNHLY and CDR2 is FYNNEI. V was clipped by 6 bases and J by 3 bases, with 11 bases between them. Here the CDR3 reads CASRLDGYTGELFF. CDR3 sequence (DNA): TGTGCCAGCAGGCTAGACGGATACACCGGGGAGCTGTTTTTT. Full variable domain (remainder filled in from reference TRBV2 and TRBJ2-2): EPEVTQTPSHQVTQMGQEVILRCVPISNHLYFYWYRQILGQKVEFLVSFYNNEISEKSEIFDDQFSVERPDGSNFTLKIRSTKLEDSAMYFCASRLDGYTGELFFGEGSRLTVL.

This clone was observed a few times. The chain recombines TRBV20-1 with TRBJ1-2, with no clear D. The germline CDR1 and CDR2 sequences are DFQATT and SNEGSKA (reference sequence). The CDR3 runs to 10 residues. The V end was cut by 5 bases, the J end by 2 bases, with 3 bases between. The CDR3 protein is CSAPNYGYTF. For the CDR3, the DNA is TGCAGTGCTCCCAACTATGGCTACACCTTC.

The V call is TRBV25-1, the J call TRBJ2-6; a possible D gene is TRBD2 (6 bases). The CDR3 runs to 18 residues. The germline V and J ends were trimmed by 4 bases and 0 bases, with 16 bases remaining between them. Germline assignment: CDR1 MGHDK and CDR2 SYGVNS. CDR3 coding DNA: TGTGCCAGCAGTGGGGGCGGGATTACCTCCTCTGGGGCCAACGTCCTGACTTTC. As protein: CASSGGGITSSGANVLTF.

J is TRBJ2-3 and V is TRBV5-8, with 7 bases fitting TRBD2. Trimming cost V 3 bases and J 4 bases; bases outside gene matches: 11. The CDR3 contains 16 residues. Germline assignment: CDR1 SGHTS and CDR2 YDEGEE. The CDR3 spells CASSWGGGPSPDTQYF. The CDR3 nucleotides are TGTGCCAGCAGCTGGGGCGGGGGACCGAGCCCAGATACGCAGTATTTT.

The chain has TRBV14 and TRBJ2-7; TRBD2 aligns across 11 bases. The V segment lost 3 bases and the J segment 1 base; nucleotides outside the gene matches: 5. CDR3 size: 16 residues. Germline CDR1 SGHDN, CDR2 FVKESK. The CDR3 reads CASSHLGLAGSYEQYF. CDR3 DNA: TGTGCCAGCAGCCATCTCGGACTAGCGGGTTCCTACGAGCAGTACTTC.

This clone was recorded a few times. The J gene is TRBJ1-5, the V gene TRBV11-2; the D is unclear. The CDR3 is 13 amino acids. The V gene's germline CDR1 is SGHAT and CDR2 FQNNGV. V lost 2 bases, J lost 10 bases, and 12 bases lay in between. As DNA, the CDR3 is TGTGCCAGCAGCTTATCTATCTCCAATCCCCAGCATTTT. Translation gives CASSLSISNPQHF.

The chain recombines TRBV24-1 with TRBJ2-3, with D perhaps matching TRBD2 (7 bases). Germline loops: CDR1 KGHDR, CDR2 SFDVKD. The V and J ends lost 4 bases and 3 bases respectively, with 19 bases between them. This CDR3 has 17 residues. CDR3 sequence reads: CATSEALGGLGTDTQYF. The CDR3 DNA reads as TGTGCCACCAGTGAGGCTCTCGGGGGGCTCGGGACAGATACGCAGTATTTT.

In DNA, the CDR3 is TGTGCCAGCAGCGACAGTAGCGGGGGAGGTGGGGAGACCCAGTACTTC. Translation gives CASSDSSGGGGETQYF. The chain employs TRBV7-6 and TRBJ2-5; 9 bases are a match to TRBD2. J gave up 5 bases and V 5 bases, and 12 bases lay outside the gene matches. The germline CDR1 and CDR2 sequences are SGHVS and FNYEAQ. This CDR3 has 16 amino acids.

The V gene is TRBV2, the J gene TRBJ2-5; D is tentatively TRBD1 or TRBD2 (6 bases each). V shed 6 bases and J shed 5 bases, with 13 bases lying between them. The CDR3 runs 13 residues. Germline CDR1 reads SNHLY; CDR2 reads FYNNEI. CDR3 protein: CASSLLGGETQYF. Written as DNA, the CDR3 is TGTGCCAGCAGCCTCCTAGGGGGGGAGACCCAGTACTTC.

This chain connects TRBV18 to TRBJ2-3; weak D call: TRBD2 (6 bases). This CDR3 comprises 16 residues. Trimming removed 3 bases from V and 2 bases from J, with 15 bases in between. CDR1 is KGHSH and CDR2 is LQKENI in the germline V gene. CDR3 region: CASSPLGTDLTDTQYF. CDR3 nucleotides: TGTGCCAGCTCACCTCTCGGGACTGATCTCACAGATACGCAGTATTTT.

Only a few counts were recorded for this clone. The chain joins TRBV3-1 (or the pseudogene TRBV3-2) to TRBJ2-1, with D perhaps TRBD2 (5 bases). Per germline, CDR1 LGHDT and CDR2 YNNKEL (reference sequence). V lost 1 base, J lost 9 bases, and 10 bases lay in between. CDR3 length: 13 amino acids. CDR3 in DNA: TGTGCCAGCAGCCAAGTCCCCCTAGCTGAGCAGTTCTTC. It is translated as CASSQVPLAEQFF.

This clone is a singleton in its sample. The chain joins TRBV30 to TRBJ2-7; D not resolved. V was clipped by 1 base and J by 3 bases, with 7 bases between them. From germline, CDR1 is GTSNPN and CDR2 SVGIG (reference sequence). The CDR3 is made up of 12 amino acids. Here the CDR3 DNA reads TGTGCCTGGAGTGATGGGGTCTACGAGCAGTACTTC. Its translation: CAWSDGVYEQYF.

The chain employs TRBV11-2 and TRBJ2-7, with D perhaps matching TRBD1 or TRBD2 (5 bases each). The CDR3 runs to 17 residues. The germline CDR1 and CDR2 sequences are SGHAT and FQNNGV. V lost 1 base and J 3 bases, leaving 19 bases between the germline ends. CDR3 residues: CASSLVPDQGAYYEQYF. In nucleotides, the CDR3 is TGTGCCAGCAGCTTAGTCCCGGACCAGGGAGCTTACTACGAGCAGTACTTC.